This is a list of T cell receptor beta chains from one sample in a study of blood T cell repertoires in COVID-19. Method: immunoSEQ multiplex PCR; TCRdb's copy keeps in-frame clones and lacks some. Of about 100,000 clones in the sample, approximately 91% were seen once. Material: peripheral blood. These receptors originate from a man over 45 with acute or convalescent COVID-19. CDR3s include the opening cysteine and the closing phenylalanine or tryptophan. A D gene is named only where the DNA matches it firmly. A clone size is listed for some rows: how often the clone was seen (once, few, many), or a class if it is expanded.

clone_size j_call v_call d_call cdr3_nt cdr3_aa
- TRBJ1-1 TRBV6-5 TRBD1 TGTGCCAGCAGTTACGACAGGGCGGGTACTGAAGCTTTCTTT CASSYDRAGTEAFF
few TRBJ1-1 TRBV27 - TGTGCCAGCAGTTTAACGGGCAGGGTGGAATTGAACACTGAAGCTTTCTTT CASSLTGRVELNTEAFF
- TRBJ1-1 TRBV28 - TGTGCCAGCAGTTGGAGGCCTGGGGTCACTGAAGCTTTCTTT CASSWRPGVTEAFF
- TRBJ1-1 TRBV4-1 TRBD1 TGCGCCAGCAGCCACCACCCGGGACAGGGGGAGACTGAAGCTTTCTTT CASSHHPGQGETEAFF
- TRBJ2-2 TRBV11-3 TRBD2 TGTGCCAGCAGCCGGGGGGGGGACACCGGGGAGCTGTTTTTT CASSRGGDTGELFF
- TRBJ1-1 TRBV10-3 TRBD1 TGTGCCATCACTCGTGGGGGACAGGGGAGCACTGAAGCTTTCTTT CAITRGGQGSTEAFF
- TRBJ2-4 TRBV4-1 TRBD1 TGCGCCAGCAGCCAAGAAGGGGGGGACAGGGCGAACATTCAGTACTTC CASSQEGGDRANIQYF
few TRBJ1-6 TRBV9 TRBD1 TGTGCCAGCAGCGCACTCCCGGGACAGTCAAATTCACCCCTCCACTTT CASSALPGQSNSPLHF
- TRBJ2-5 TRBV13 TRBD1 TGTGCCAGCAGCTTAGAACAGGGGGGCCAAGAGACCCAGTACTTC CASSLEQGGQETQYF
- TRBJ2-7 TRBV10-3 TRBD1 TGTGCCTCTCAGGGACAGGGAGCGTCCTACGAGCAGTACTTC CASQGQGASYEQYF
- TRBJ2-7 TRBV19 TRBD2 TGTGCCAGTAGTATTAAAAGCGGGGGGCCTCCCGAGCAGTACTTC CASSIKSGGPPEQYF
- TRBJ2-1 TRBV18 TRBD2 TGTGCCAGCTACGGGACTAGCGGGGGATACAATGAGCAGTTCTTC CASYGTSGGYNEQFF
- TRBJ2-1 TRBV19 - TGTGCCAGTAGACGTACAGGGTATTCCTACAATGAGCAGTTCTTC CASRRTGYSYNEQFF
- TRBJ2-7 TRBV5-5 - TGTGCCAGCAGCTTGGTGGTCGGAGGGATCAACGAGCAGTACTTC CASSLVVGGINEQYF
- TRBJ2-2 TRBV30 TRBD2 TGTGCCTCTCTAGCGGGGGCCATTAGCACCGGGGAGCTGTTTTTT CASLAGAISTGELFF
- TRBJ1-1 TRBV4-1 TRBD1 TGCGCCAGCAGCCAAGACCGGGACAGGGTATGGGACACTGAAGCTTTCTTT CASSQDRDRVWDTEAFF
few TRBJ1-2 TRBV5-1 - TGCGCCAGCAGCAGACAGGAAAACTATGGCTACACCTTC CASSRQENYGYTF
- TRBJ1-3 TRBV9 - TGTGCCAGCAGCGCATCGGTTTCTGGAAACACCATATATTTT CASSASVSGNTIYF
- TRBJ2-5 TRBV2 - TGTGCCAGCAGTGGCAGACCCGCCGGGGGGCGAGAGACCCAGTACTTC CASSGRPAGGRETQYF
- TRBJ2-7 TRBV7-9 - TGTGCCAGCAGCTCAGGCCAGGCACCCTCTTCCTACGAGCAGTACTTC CASSSGQAPSSYEQYF
- TRBJ1-5 TRBV5-6 TRBD1 TGTGCCAGCAGCTTGGGGACAGGGGGCGTTCAGCCCCAGCATTTT CASSLGTGGVQPQHF
- TRBJ1-2 TRBV7-8 - TGTGCCAGCAGCTTAGCGCCAGGGATCTATGGCTACACCTTC CASSLAPGIYGYTF
- TRBJ2-6 TRBV19 - TGTGCCACCAGGGTCTCTGGGGCCAACGTCCTGACTTTC CATRVSGANVLTF
once TRBJ2-1 TRBV5-6 TRBD2 TGTGCCAGCAGCAAGGGACTAGCGGGGGGAGTTGAGCAGTTCTTC CASSKGLAGGVEQFF
- TRBJ2-7 TRBV12-3/TRBV12-4 - TGTGCCAGCAGTCCCGGCCCAAGACTCCCGGAATTC CASSPGPRLPEF
- TRBJ1-3 TRBV21-1 - TGCGCTCCAGGGAACTCTGGAAACACCATATATTTT CAPGNSGNTIYF
- TRBJ2-7 TRBV19 TRBD2 TGTGCCAGTAGTACCCCGACTAGCGGGGGGACCAACTCCTACGAGCAGTACTTC CASSTPTSGGTNSYEQYF
- TRBJ1-2 TRBV5-6 - TGTGCCAGCAGCTTGGGTGGAGGTAACCCTTATGGCTACACCTTC CASSLGGGNPYGYTF
- TRBJ1-3 TRBV15 - TGTGCCACCAGCAGAGATTTGAGTCCGAGCTCTGGAAACACCATATATTTT CATSRDLSPSSGNTIYF
once TRBJ1-2 TRBV3-1/TRBV3-2 TRBD1 TGTGCCAGCAGCTACCGGGACAGGGGTAGTTATGGCTACACCTTC CASSYRDRGSYGYTF
- TRBJ2-1 TRBV5-1 TRBD1 TGCGCCAGCAGCCCCTGGGGCGACAGGGATGAGCAGTTCTTC CASSPWGDRDEQFF
- TRBJ2-1 TRBV5-1 TRBD2 TGCGCCAGCAGCCCCGGGACTAGCGGGGGCCGCTCCTACAATGAGCAGTTCTTC CASSPGTSGGRSYNEQFF
- TRBJ2-7 TRBV5-1 TRBD1 TGCGCCAGCAGTCTCACATCCGGGACAGCCTCACCGTCGCAGTACTTC CASSLTSGTASPSQYF
- TRBJ1-1 TRBV21-1 - TGTGCCAGCAGCAATCTCGGAGGGCGGGACACTGAAGCTTTCTTT CASSNLGGRDTEAFF
- TRBJ1-5 TRBV19 - TGTGCCAGTAGTATAGGTCTAAATAGCAATCAGCCCCAGCATTTT CASSIGLNSNQPQHF
- TRBJ2-4 TRBV27 TRBD1 TGTGCCAGCAGTTTATCGGGACAGGGAGGGGCCAAAAACATTCAGTACTTC CASSLSGQGGAKNIQYF
once TRBJ2-3 TRBV6-6 TRBD2 TGTGCCAGCAGTCCGATGACTAGCGGGGGGGGTACAGATACGCAGTATTTT CASSPMTSGGGTDTQYF
once TRBJ1-1 TRBV5-5 - TGTGCCAGCAGCGGTAGGGGGAACACTGAAGCTTTCTTT CASSGRGNTEAFF
once TRBJ2-7 TRBV5-1 - TGCGCCAGCAGCTTGGTCCAGGGGACGTCCTACGAGCAGTACTTC CASSLVQGTSYEQYF
- TRBJ2-7 TRBV27 - TGTGCCAGCAGTCCGGGGGGCCGGGAGCAGTACTTC CASSPGGREQYF